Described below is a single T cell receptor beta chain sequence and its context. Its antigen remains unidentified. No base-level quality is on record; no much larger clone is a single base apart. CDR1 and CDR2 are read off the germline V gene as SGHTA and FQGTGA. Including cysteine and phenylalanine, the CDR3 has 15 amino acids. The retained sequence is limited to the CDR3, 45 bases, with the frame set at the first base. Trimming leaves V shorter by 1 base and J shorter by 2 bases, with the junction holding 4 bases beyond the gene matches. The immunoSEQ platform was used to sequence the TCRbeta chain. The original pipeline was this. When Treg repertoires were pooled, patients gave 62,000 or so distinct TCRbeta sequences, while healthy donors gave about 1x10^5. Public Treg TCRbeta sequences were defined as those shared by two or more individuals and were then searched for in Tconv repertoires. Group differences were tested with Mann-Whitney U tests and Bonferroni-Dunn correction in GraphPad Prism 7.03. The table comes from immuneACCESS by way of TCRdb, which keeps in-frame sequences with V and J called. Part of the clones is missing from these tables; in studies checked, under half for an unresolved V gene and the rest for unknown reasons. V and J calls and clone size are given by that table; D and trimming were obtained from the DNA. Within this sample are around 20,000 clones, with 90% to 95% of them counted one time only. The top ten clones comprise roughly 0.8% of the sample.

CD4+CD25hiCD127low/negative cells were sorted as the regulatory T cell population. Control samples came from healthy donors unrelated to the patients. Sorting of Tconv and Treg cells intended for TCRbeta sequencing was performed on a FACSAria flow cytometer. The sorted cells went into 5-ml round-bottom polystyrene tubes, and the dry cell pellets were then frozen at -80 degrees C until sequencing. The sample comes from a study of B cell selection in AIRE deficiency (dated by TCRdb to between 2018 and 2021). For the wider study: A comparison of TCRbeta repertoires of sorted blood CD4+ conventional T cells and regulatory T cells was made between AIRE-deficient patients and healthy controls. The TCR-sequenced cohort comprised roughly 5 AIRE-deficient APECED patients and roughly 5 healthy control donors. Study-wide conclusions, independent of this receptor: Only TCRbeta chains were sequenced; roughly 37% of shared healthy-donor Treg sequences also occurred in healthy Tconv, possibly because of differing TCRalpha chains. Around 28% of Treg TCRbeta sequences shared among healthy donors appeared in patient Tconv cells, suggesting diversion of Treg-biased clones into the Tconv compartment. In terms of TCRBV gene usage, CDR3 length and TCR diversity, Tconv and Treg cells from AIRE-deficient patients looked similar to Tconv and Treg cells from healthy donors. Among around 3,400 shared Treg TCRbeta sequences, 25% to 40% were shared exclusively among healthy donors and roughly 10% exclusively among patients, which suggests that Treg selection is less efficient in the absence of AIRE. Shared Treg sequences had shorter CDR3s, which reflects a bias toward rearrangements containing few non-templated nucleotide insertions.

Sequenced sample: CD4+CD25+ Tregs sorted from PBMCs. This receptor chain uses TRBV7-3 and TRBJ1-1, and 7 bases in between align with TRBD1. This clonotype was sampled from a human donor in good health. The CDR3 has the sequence CASSLNGDSNTEAFF. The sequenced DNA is TGTGCCAGCAGCTTAAACGGGGACAGCAACACTGAAGCTTTCTTT.